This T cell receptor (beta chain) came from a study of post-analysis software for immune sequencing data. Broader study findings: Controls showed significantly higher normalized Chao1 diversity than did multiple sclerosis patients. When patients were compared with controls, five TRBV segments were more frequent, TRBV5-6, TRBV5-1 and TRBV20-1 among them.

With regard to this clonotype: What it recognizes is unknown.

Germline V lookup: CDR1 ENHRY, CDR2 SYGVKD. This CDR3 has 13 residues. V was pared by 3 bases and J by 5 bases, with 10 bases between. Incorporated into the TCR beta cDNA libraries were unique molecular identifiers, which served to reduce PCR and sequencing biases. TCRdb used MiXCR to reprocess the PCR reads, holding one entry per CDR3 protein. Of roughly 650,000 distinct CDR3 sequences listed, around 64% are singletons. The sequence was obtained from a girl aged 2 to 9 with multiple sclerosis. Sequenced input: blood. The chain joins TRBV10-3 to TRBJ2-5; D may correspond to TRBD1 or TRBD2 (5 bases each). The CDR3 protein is CAISERGLETQYF. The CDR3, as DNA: TGTGCCATCAGTGAACGGGGCCTGGAGACCCAGTACTTC.